One sample yielded the 11 T cell receptor beta chains listed below, sequenced in a study of blood T cell repertoires in COVID-19. Sequencing used immunoSEQ multiplex PCR; TCRdb keeps in-frame clones, though not all of them. In the table there are under 450,000 clones, approximately 91% of which are singletons. The sample was peripheral blood. Receptor source: a woman between 40 and 55 years old with COVID-19, enrolled during active disease.

J is TRBJ1-5 and V is TRBV15, with D possibly TRBD1 on 6 matching bases. This CDR3 has 16 residues. CDR1 is LNHNV, CDR2 YYDKDF, per germline (reference sequence). V lost 3 bases and J lost 4, with 16 bases in between. CDR3 residues: CATSSNRMGANQPQHF. The DNA of the CDR3 is TGTGCCACCAGCAGTAATCGTATGGGGGCAAATCAGCCCCAGCATTTT.

As DNA, the CDR3 is TGTGCCAGAGGGGGGGACAGGGGAGATGGCTACACCTTC. This translates into CARGGDRGDGYTF. J is TRBJ1-2 and V is TRBV2; the match to TRBD1 covers 10 bases. The CDR3 runs 13 residues. The germline V gene has CDR1 SNHLY and CDR2 FYNNEI. J was trimmed by 6 bases and V by 9 bases; bases with no gene match: 7. The entire variable domain, with the rest obtained from reference TRBV2 and TRBJ1-2, is as follows: EPEVTQTPSHQVTQMGQEVILRCVPISNHLYFYWYRQILGQKVEFLVSFYNNEISEKSEIFDDQFSVERPDGSNFTLKIRSTKLEDSAMYFCARGGDRGDGYTFGSGTRLTVV.

The V gene is TRBV2, the J gene TRBJ1-5; no clear D gene. V gave up 10 bases and J gave up 6 bases, with 10 bases separating them. Looked up from germline, CDR1 is SNHLY and CDR2 is FYNNEI. The CDR3 loop spans 11 amino acids. CDR3 region: CATGGGQPQHF. Written as DNA, the CDR3 is TGTGCCACAGGAGGCGGTCAGCCCCAGCATTTT.

J is TRBJ1-1 and V is TRBV29-1; D is perhaps TRBD1 (5 bases). The ends were cut back, 7 bases at V and 1 base at J, with 19 bases in the middle. The V gene's germline CDR1 is SQVTM and CDR2 ANQGSEA. This CDR3 is built from 15 residues. The chain's CDR3 is CSAKTSGLANTEAFF. The CDR3 DNA reads as TGCAGCGCAAAGACCTCGGGACTGGCGAACACTGAAGCTTTCTTT.

This clone has a single count. The genes are TRBV19 and TRBJ2-3; a weak D match, TRBD1 (6 bases). Germline CDR1 and CDR2: LNHDA and SQIVND (reference sequence). CDR3 size: 15 residues. V dropped 7 bases and J dropped 3 bases, with 17 bases sitting between them. The CDR3 spells CASITQTGGTDTQYF. The CDR3 nucleotides read TGTGCCAGTATTACTCAGACAGGCGGAACAGATACGCAGTATTTT.

This clone was observed a single time. The V call is TRBV28, the J call TRBJ1-2; 9 bases are shared with TRBD1. Trimming took 5 bases from V and 5 from J; bases not matched to a gene: 12. Germline V gene data show CDR1 as MDHEN and CDR2 as SYDVKM. The CDR3 sequence is 16 residues long. CDR3 sequence (DNA): TGTGCCAGCAGTCGGACCCCGGGACAGGGTCATTATGGCTACACCTTC. Translated: CASSRTPGQGHYGYTF.

This clone showed up just once. The chain combines TRBV9 with TRBJ2-1, with D perhaps matching TRBD1 (7 bases). This CDR3 is 16 amino acids long. Trimming pared 3 bases from V and 4 bases from J, leaving 17 bases between. CDR1 is SGDLS, CDR2 YYNGEE, per germline. The DNA of the CDR3 is TGTGCCAGCAGCGCCCTCGGGGGACAGATTTACAATGAGCAGTTCTTC. It codes for CASSALGGQIYNEQFF.

This sequence joins TRBV7-9 and TRBJ2-1; TRBD2 aligns across 9 bases. V was pared by 5 bases and J by 8 bases, with 10 bases of the junction left unmatched. This CDR3 region has 15 residues. Germline CDR1 reads SEHNR; CDR2 reads FQNEAQ (reference sequence). The CDR3 region has the DNA TGTGCCAGCAGCACTGAGAGCGGGAGGTTCGATGAGCAGTTCTTC. It codes for CASSTESGRFDEQFF.

The V call is TRBV5-4, the J call TRBJ2-5; the match to TRBD1 covers 9 bases. V was clipped by 3 bases and J by 3 bases; unmatched bases: 0. This CDR3 spans 13 amino acids. Germline V gives CDR1 SGHNT, CDR2 YYREEE (reference sequence). CDR3 region: CASSWTGEETQYF. CDR3 in DNA: TGTGCCAGCAGCTGGACAGGGGAAGAGACCCAGTACTTC.

This chain uses TRBV6-1 with TRBJ1-1, with 7 bases identical to TRBD1. V lost 4 bases, J lost 2 bases, and 10 bases stayed unmatched. Looked up from germline, CDR1 is MNHNS and CDR2 is SASEGT. This CDR3 spans 16 amino acids. For the CDR3, the DNA is TGTGCCAGCAGTGGTTCCGGGACAGTCTTCAACACTGAAGCTTTCTTT. Translated: CASSGSGTVFNTEAFF.

This clone was picked up one time. This chain joins TRBV28 and TRBJ2-1, with TRBD1 identical over 7 bases. Looked up from germline, CDR1 is MDHEN and CDR2 is SYDVKM. The CDR3 consists of 17 residues. The V segment lost 0 bases and the J segment 0 bases; nucleotides outside the gene matches: 5. This chain's CDR3 is CASSLWAGGISYNEQFF. CDR3 DNA: TGTGCCAGCAGTTTATGGGCAGGGGGTATCTCCTACAATGAGCAGTTCTTC.